Following are 17 T cell receptor beta chains from one sample sequenced in a study of CD8 T cells in ankylosing spondylitis. The study's findings and limits: A motif in TCR beta, a set of about eight highly homologous variants, appeared characteristic of ankylosing spondylitis blood.

These receptors have no identified antigens. One entry per CDR3 protein results from TCRdb running MiXCR on the 5' RACE reads. The table shows about 540,000 distinct CDR3 sequences, with 12% occurring only once. The material sequenced was blood, either unsorted or a sorted T cell fraction (not recorded which). These receptors were collected from a male donor with ankylosing spondylitis.

The V gene is TRBV7-9, the J gene TRBJ2-1, with D maybe TRBD2 (6 bases). V lost 5 bases and J 15 bases, leaving 17 bases between the germline ends. The CDR3 spans 12 residues. Germline-derived CDR1 and CDR2 are SEHNR and FQNEAQ (reference sequence). The CDR3 DNA sequence: TGTGCCAGCAGCCCGTCCTCCGGGAGAAGGTTCTTC. Translation: CASSPSSGRRFF. The variable domain in full, with the rest retrieved from reference TRBV7-9 and TRBJ2-1, is DTGVSQNPRHKITKRGQNVTFRCDPISEHNRLYWYRQTLGQGPEFLTYFQNEAQLEKSRLLSDRFSAERPKGSFSTLEIQRTEQGDSAMYLCASSPSSGRRFFGPGTRLTVL.

The chain carries TRBV29-1 and TRBJ1-2; weak D call: TRBD1 (6 bases). CDR3 size: 15 residues. Trimming shortened V by 1 base and J by 4 bases, and 16 bases separated the two germline ends. CDR1 and CDR2 from the germline V gene are SQVTM and ANQGSEA. The DNA of the CDR3 is TGCAGCGTTGAAGGGGGGGCGGCGACCGCCTATGGCTACACCTTC. Translated: CSVEGGAATAYGYTF.

This clonotype was counted ten times or more. This chain joins TRBV5-1 and TRBJ2-1; 11 nucleotides line up with TRBD2. Germline values: CDR1 SGHRS, CDR2 YFSETQ. The CDR3 has 16 residues. V shed 0 bases and J 7 bases; nucleotides not matched to a gene: 6. In nucleotides, the CDR3 is TGCGCCAGCAGCTTGGGAACTAGCGGGAGAATAAATGAGCAGTTCTTC. This gives the protein CASSLGTSGRINEQFF.

This chain joins TRBV30 and TRBJ2-1; 7 nucleotides match TRBD1. CDR3 length: 17 residues. The germline V gene has CDR1 GTSNPN and CDR2 SVGIG (reference sequence). With V trimmed by 4 bases and J by 6 bases, 18 bases remained unmatched. This CDR3 is CAWKTLLRDSQGNEQFF. CDR3 nucleotide sequence: TGTGCCTGGAAGACCTTGCTCAGGGACAGTCAGGGCAATGAGCAGTTCTTC.

V and J are TRBV10-3 and TRBJ1-2; 7 bases match TRBD1. CDR1 and CDR2 from the germline V gene are ENHRY and SYGVKD. The CDR3 consists of 16 residues. J was trimmed by 0 bases and V by 1 base; bases with no gene match: 5. The CDR3 reads CAISEFRDSTNYGYTF. The CDR3 nucleotides read TGTGCCATCAGTGAGTTTCGGGACAGTACTAACTATGGCTACACCTTC.

This chain uses TRBV5-1 with TRBJ2-7, with a possible D match to TRBD2 (5 bases). The length of the CDR3 is 15 residues. Trimming cost V 2 bases and J 4 bases, with 16 bases left between them. The germline CDR1 and CDR2 sequences are SGHRS and YFSETQ. The CDR3 loop reads CASSFGPDLIYEQYF. The CDR3 coding sequence is TGCGCCAGCAGCTTTGGGCCGGACTTAATTTACGAGCAGTACTTC. The full variable domain, rest sourced from reference TRBV5-1 and TRBJ2-7, is KAGVTQTPRYLIKTRGQQVTLSCSPISGHRSVSWYQQTPGQGLQFLFEYFSETQRNKGNFPGRFSGRQFSNSRSEMNVSTLELGDSALYLCASSFGPDLIYEQYFGPGTRLTVT.

The chain uses TRBV20-1 and TRBJ2-3, with a tentative D call TRBD2 (6 bases). V was cut by 5 bases and J by 0 bases, with 15 bases left in between. The length of the CDR3 is 15 residues. The germline CDR1 and CDR2 sequences are DFQATT and SNEGSKA (reference sequence). The CDR3 DNA reads as TGCAGTGCTTCTCCCCCTAGCGCCAGCACAGATACGCAGTATTTT. Encoded protein: CSASPPSASTDTQYF.

The V and J genes are TRBV11-2 and TRBJ2-2; 8 nucleotides line up with TRBD1. CDR1 and CDR2 (germline): SGHAT, FQNNGV. V shed 6 bases, J shed 5 bases, and the junction held 14 bases outside the gene matches. This CDR3 has 17 residues. The CDR3 DNA reads as TGTGCCAGCAGTTCCTCCCCCGGGACAGGACGAACCGGGGAGCTGTTTTTT. This encodes CASSSSPGTGRTGELFF.

This clonotype has only a few counts. V and J are TRBV7-6 and TRBJ2-1; tentative D call: TRBD1 (6 bases). Trimming took 8 bases from V and 7 from J, leaving 21 bases between them. CDR3 size: 15 residues. CDR1 SGHVS and CDR2 FNYEAQ come from the germline V gene. The CDR3 DNA reads TGTGCCAGCGCCTTAATCTGGGGGCAGGGGAATGAGCAGTTCTTC. This encodes CASALIWGQGNEQFF.

J is TRBJ1-5 and V is TRBV15, with D uncertain. Germline CDR1 reads LNHNV; CDR2 reads YYDKDF (reference sequence). The CDR3 runs 14 residues. The V end lost 3 bases, the J end lost 7 bases, and 13 bases lay between the germline ends. This chain's CDR3 is CATSSRYTGQPQHF. CDR3 DNA: TGTGCCACCAGCAGCAGGTATACGGGGCAGCCCCAGCATTTT.

This clonotype was recorded many times. The chain uses TRBV2 and TRBJ2-1, with 8 bases identical to TRBD1. The CDR3 covers 15 residues. Germline lookup yields CDR1 SNHLY and CDR2 FYNNEI. J gave up 8 bases and V 1 base, and 7 bases lay outside the gene matches. The CDR3 sequence is CASSEVMDRVDEQFF. The CDR3 DNA reads TGTGCCAGCAGTGAAGTCATGGACAGGGTGGATGAGCAGTTCTTC.

This chain uses TRBV10-3 with TRBJ1-1, with 8 bases aligning to TRBD1. Germline V gene data show CDR1 as ENHRY and CDR2 as SYGVKD. With V trimmed by 6 bases and J by 0 bases, 6 bases remained unmatched. This CDR3 comprises 15 residues. CDR3 nucleotides: TGTGCCATCAGCCAGGGACAGGCCATGAACACTGAAGCTTTCTTT. Translating it yields CAISQGQAMNTEAFF.

The chain recombines TRBV11-2 with TRBJ2-1; 7 bases line up with TRBD2. This CDR3 is 15 amino acids long. After removal of 1 base from V and 4 bases from J, the junction contained 4 bases not matched to a gene. Germline CDR1 is SGHAT and CDR2 is FQNNGV. The DNA for the CDR3 is TGTGCCAGCAGCTTAGGAGCCGGGAGGTACAATGAGCAGTTCTTC. It yields the protein CASSLGAGRYNEQFF.

This chain links TRBV11-3 with TRBJ1-2; D is unclear. This CDR3 comprises 17 residues. The V end lost 5 bases, the J end lost 4 bases, and 23 bases lay between the germline ends. Per germline, CDR1 SGHNT and CDR2 YENEEA. The CDR3 protein is CASSALRVGWISYGYTF. Here the CDR3 DNA reads TGTGCCAGCAGCGCCCTAAGGGTGGGGTGGATAAGCTATGGCTACACCTTC.

The CDR3 DNA sequence: TGTGCCAGCTCACCTACGACAGGGACCTATGAAAAACTGTTTTTT. Translation gives CASSPTTGTYEKLFF. V and J are TRBV18 and TRBJ1-4; 7 bases match TRBD1. The CDR3 runs to 15 residues. CDR1 is KGHSH and CDR2 is LQKENI in the germline V gene. Trimming removed 3 bases from V and 6 bases from J; junction bases left unmatched: 7.

This clonotype has ten or more counts. The chain is built from TRBV29-1 and TRBJ2-1; 7 bases are shared with TRBD1. The germline V gene has CDR1 SQVTM and CDR2 ANQGSEA. V was pared by 7 bases and J by 6 bases, with 3 bases of the junction left unmatched. The CDR3 spans 11 residues. The CDR3 sequence: CSANRGNEQFF. CDR3 DNA: TGCAGCGCGAACAGGGGCAATGAGCAGTTCTTC.

This clonotype was found a few times. This chain links TRBV5-6 with TRBJ1-5; TRBD1 might be the D (6 bases). In germline, CDR1 is SGHDT, CDR2 YYEEEE. The CDR3 extends over 16 amino acids. The V gene lost 3 bases and the J gene lost 3 bases, with 16 bases spanning the gap. CDR3 sequence (DNA): TGTGCCAGCAGCTACTTTCGAAGGGGGATCAATCAGCCCCAGCATTTT. Encoded protein: CASSYFRRGINQPQHF.